The clone carrying this T cell receptor (beta chain) was picked up a small number of times. Its cognate antigen is unknown. The data stem from a study of post-analysis software for immune sequencing data. For the study at large: Included courses were relapsing-remitting and secondary progressive multiple sclerosis; progressive-relapsing multiple sclerosis was also included.

Germline CDR1 SGHTA, CDR2 FQGTGA. V lost 6 bases to trimming and J lost 7 bases; unmatched junction nucleotides: 19. The CDR3 totals 18 residues. Study-wide results and caveats: Elevated frequency relative to controls characterized roughly five TRBV segments in patients, TRBV5-6, TRBV5-1 and TRBV20-1 among them. Same-batch samples co-clustered strongly by F measure.

Included in the TCR beta cDNA libraries were unique molecular identifiers. TCRdb processed the PCR reads anew with MiXCR; each CDR3 protein has one entry. The top ten clones hold 4.9% of a sample with 750,000 to 900,000 distinct CDR3 sequences, around 46% of them seen once. This chain connects TRBV7-3 to TRBJ2-1; 9 bases map to TRBD2. This clonotype was sampled from a girl under 18 with multiple sclerosis. The sequenced sample consisted of blood. CDR3 residues: CASSCTSGPNRGVNEQFF. The CDR3 DNA follows: TGTGCCAGCAGTTGTACTAGCGGGCCGAATCGGGGGGTGAATGAGCAGTTCTTC.